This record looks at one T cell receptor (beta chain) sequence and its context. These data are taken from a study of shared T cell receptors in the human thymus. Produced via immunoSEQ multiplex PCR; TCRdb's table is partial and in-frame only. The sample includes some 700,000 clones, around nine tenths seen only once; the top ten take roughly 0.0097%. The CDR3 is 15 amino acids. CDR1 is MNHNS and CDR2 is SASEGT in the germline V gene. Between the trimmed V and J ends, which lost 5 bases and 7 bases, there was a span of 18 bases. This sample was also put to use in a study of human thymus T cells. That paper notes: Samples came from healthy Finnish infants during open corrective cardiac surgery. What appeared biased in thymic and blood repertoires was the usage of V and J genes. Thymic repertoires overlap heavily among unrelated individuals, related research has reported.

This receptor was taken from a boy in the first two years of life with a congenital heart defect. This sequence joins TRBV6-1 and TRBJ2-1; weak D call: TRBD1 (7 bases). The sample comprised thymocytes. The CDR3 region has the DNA TGTGCCAGCAGTATCGCGAGGGAGGACAGGAATGAGCAGTTCTTC. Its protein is CASSIAREDRNEQFF.